This TCR beta chain was obtained from a study of graft-versus-host responses after intestinal transplantation. V lost 7 bases to trimming and J lost 3 bases; unmatched junction nucleotides: 5. CDR3 length equals 15 residues. Germline V CDR1 and CDR2: SGHTA, FQGTGA. Study results and caveats: Graft-versus-host to host-versus-graft clonal ratios in allografts were high in patients with graft-donor T cell macrochimerism.

TCRdb keeps only in-frame clones here, not all; method: immunoSEQ multiplex PCR. Of just under 8,000 clones listed, roughly 97% were seen once; the top ten hold 0.2% to 0.3%. Note on this clone: Its antigen is currently unknown.

The sequences come from PBMCs, collected 23 days after intestinal transplant. The sequence was collected from a human patient who received an intestinal transplant, so some T cells may come from the graft donor. The rearrangement uses TRBV7-3 and TRBJ2-2; 10 bases are a match to TRBD2. CDR3 coding DNA: TGTGCCAGCAAATGGACTAGCGGTGACACCGGGGAGCTGTTTTTT. Residues: CASKWTSGDTGELFF.